The next 21 T cell receptor beta chains were all read from a single sample in a study of T cell changes during pregnancy in multiple sclerosis. Clones were sequenced by immunoSEQ multiplex PCR, and TCRdb holds only the in-frame ones, with some missing. The data show roughly 53,000 clones, roughly 90% seen once. The sequencing used CD8+ T cells from peripheral blood mononuclear cells, collected before pregnancy. These receptors all come from a female donor with multiple sclerosis, enrolled in a pregnancy study.

The chain combines TRBV7-7 with TRBJ2-1; 7 nucleotides line up with TRBD1. This CDR3 is 14 amino acids long. The germline gives CDR1 SSHAT, CDR2 FNYEAQ (reference sequence). The J segment lost 8 bases and the V segment lost 5 bases, leaving 9 bases of the junction unmatched. The CDR3 protein is CASSPRDSPHEQFF. The CDR3 DNA sequence: TGTGCCAGCAGCCCCCGGGACAGTCCCCATGAGCAGTTCTTC.

The chain links TRBV7-2 to TRBJ2-7; D is possibly TRBD1 (6 bases). The V end was cut by 6 bases, the J end by 9 bases, with 12 bases between. Germline loops: CDR1 SGHTA, CDR2 FQGNSA. The CDR3 length is 11 residues. The CDR3 loop reads CASSSGDGQYF. The CDR3 coding sequence is TGTGCCAGCAGTTCAGGGGATGGGCAGTACTTC.

V is TRBV27 and J is TRBJ2-7; 9 bases are shared with TRBD1. Germline V gene data show CDR1 as MNHEY and CDR2 as SMNVEV (reference sequence). The CDR3 totals 13 residues. J lost 6 bases, V lost 5 bases, and 5 bases had no gene match. For the CDR3, the DNA is TGTGCCAGCAGTACCGGGACAGGGATCGAGCAGTACTTC. Its translation: CASSTGTGIEQYF.

This sequence joins TRBV27 and TRBJ2-7; 8 bases line up with TRBD2. The CDR3 extends over 14 amino acids. CDR1 and CDR2 from the germline V gene are MNHEY and SMNVEV (reference sequence). V was pared by 5 bases and J by 1 base, with 4 bases of the junction left unmatched. The CDR3 loop reads CASSAGGSSYEQYF. CDR3 nucleotides: TGTGCCAGCAGTGCGGGGGGATCATCCTACGAGCAGTACTTC.

CDR3 sequence: CASSSLETEAFF. The CDR3 DNA follows: TGTGCCAGCAGTTCCTTGGAGACTGAAGCTTTCTTT. The gene calls are TRBV6-1 and TRBJ1-1; D gene unclear. CDR1 MNHNS and CDR2 SASEGT come from the germline V gene. The CDR3 sequence is 12 residues long. The V gene lost 5 bases and the J gene lost 5 bases, with 9 bases spanning the gap.

The table lists this clone with a count of one. The V call is TRBV19, the J call TRBJ1-1, with TRBD1 matching over 8 bases. The CDR3 is 15 residues long. Germline V gives CDR1 LNHDA, CDR2 SQIVND (reference sequence). Germline trimming cut 5 bases from V and 0 bases from J; bases unmatched to any gene: 5. This chain's CDR3 is CASSWSGGLNTEAFF. DNA for the CDR3: TGTGCCAGTAGTTGGTCAGGGGGCTTGAACACTGAAGCTTTCTTT.

The V and J genes are TRBV7-2 and TRBJ2-7, with D perhaps TRBD1 (5 bases). Germline V gene lookup returns CDR1 SGHTA and CDR2 FQGNSA. V was trimmed by 6 bases and J by 1 base, leaving 13 bases between them. This CDR3 has 14 amino acids. As DNA, the CDR3 is TGTGCCAGCAGATTGACCAGGGTATCCTACGAGCAGTACTTC. Translating gives CASRLTRVSYEQYF.

The chain links TRBV2 to TRBJ2-5, with TRBD2 identical over 9 bases. J lost 2 bases, V lost 2 bases, and 3 bases had no gene match. Germline CDR1 SNHLY, CDR2 FYNNEI. CDR3 length equals 15 residues. Written as DNA, the CDR3 is TGTGCCAGCAGTGAACTAGCGGGGCATCAAGAGACCCAGTACTTC. Translation: CASSELAGHQETQYF.

The chain uses TRBV10-3 and TRBJ2-3; TRBD2 aligns across 8 bases. V gave up 3 bases and J gave up 4 bases; unmatched junction bases: 6. The germline gives CDR1 ENHRY, CDR2 SYGVKD. CDR3 size: 15 residues. The CDR3 nucleotides are TGTGCCATCAGTGACGGGGGGGGGCCCGCAGATACGCAGTATTTT. Its protein is CAISDGGGPADTQYF.

J is TRBJ2-1 and V is TRBV4-1, with 9 positions matching TRBD2. Germline V CDR1 and CDR2: MGHRA, YSYEKL. V dropped 0 bases and J dropped 7; count of bases not matched to a gene: 13. There are 18 residues in the CDR3. The DNA of the CDR3 is TGCGCCAGCAGCCAAGAAGTCATATGGGTAGCGGGGGAAAATGAGCAGTTCTTC. This codes for CASSQEVIWVAGENEQFF.

The V gene is TRBV5-1, the J gene TRBJ1-5, with D perhaps TRBD1 (5 bases). Per germline, CDR1 SGHRS and CDR2 YFSETQ. Between the trimmed V and J ends, which lost 3 bases and 3 bases, there was a span of 10 bases. There are 14 residues in the CDR3. DNA of the CDR3: TGCGCCAGCAGCTATACAGGCCTCAATCAGCCCCAGCATTTT. Translated, it gives CASSYTGLNQPQHF.

The chain is built from TRBV5-4 and TRBJ1-2, with D maybe TRBD1 (5 bases). CDR3 length: 12 amino acids. Germline loops: CDR1 SGHNT, CDR2 YYREEE (reference sequence). Trimming took 2 bases from V and 9 from J, leaving 11 bases between them. The CDR3 DNA follows: TGTGCCAGCAGCTTCGCGCAGGGCCGCTACACCTTC. Amino acids: CASSFAQGRYTF.

The chain links TRBV6-4 to TRBJ1-2; no clear D. Trimming removed 4 bases at V and 3 bases at J, with 9 bases between. CDR3 length: 13 amino acids. Germline CDR1 reads MRHNA; CDR2 reads SNTAGT. In DNA, the CDR3 is TGTGCCAGCAGTGCGACCGGAGACTATGGCTACACCTTC. This gives the protein CASSATGDYGYTF.

A word on this clone: In the same sample, other DNA sequences code for this CDR3. The chain employs TRBV13 and TRBJ2-7; D gene unclear. The length of the CDR3 is 13 residues. V was shortened by 0 bases and J by 3 bases, with 6 bases between the two germline ends. Germline values: CDR1 PRHDT, CDR2 FYEKMQ (reference sequence). Here the CDR3 reads CASSLGRSYEQYF. DNA of the CDR3: TGTGCCAGCAGCTTAGGTCGGAGCTACGAGCAGTACTTC.

The chain combines TRBV6-4 with TRBJ2-3; TRBD2 matches 10 bases. Germline V gene lookup returns CDR1 MRHNA and CDR2 SNTAGT. The CDR3 contains 17 residues. V trimming: 0 bases; J trimming: 2 bases; junction bases outside the gene matches: 5. Written as DNA, the CDR3 is TGTGCCAGCAGTGACTCGAACCTAGCGGGGGACACAGATACGCAGTATTTT. Its protein is CASSDSNLAGDTDTQYF.

The V and J genes are TRBV9 and TRBJ1-2; D possibly corresponds to TRBD1 (6 bases). The CDR3 is made up of 15 amino acids. CDR1 and CDR2 from the germline V gene are SGDLS and YYNGEE. Trimming shortened V by 4 bases and J by 2 bases, and 15 bases separated the two germline ends. CDR3 protein: CASSSHEGGNYGYTF. The CDR3 region has the DNA TGTGCCAGCAGCTCCCATGAGGGGGGGAACTATGGCTACACCTTC.

The rearrangement uses TRBV5-1 and TRBJ1-6; TRBD1 matches 8 bases. V gave up 5 bases and J gave up 6 bases; unmatched junction bases: 10. The V gene's germline CDR1 is SGHRS and CDR2 YFSETQ. There are 16 residues in the CDR3. CDR3 DNA sequence: TGCGCCAGCAGGGACGCCGGGACAGGAACTAATTCACCCCTCCACTTT. Protein sequence: CASRDAGTGTNSPLHF.

The rearrangement links TRBV5-1 to TRBJ1-3, with 8 bases identical to TRBD1. The trim removed 2 bases at V and 7 bases at J, leaving 8 bases unmatched. Per the germline V gene, CDR1 is SGHRS and CDR2 is YFSETQ. The length of the CDR3 is 15 residues. DNA for the CDR3: TGCGCCAGCAGCTTTTCCGGGACAGGTGATAACACCATATATTTT. Translated, it gives CASSFSGTGDNTIYF.

The V gene is TRBV4-2, the J gene TRBJ1-1; tentatively, D is TRBD1 (6 bases). Germline CDR1 and CDR2: LGHNA and YNFKEQ. The ends were cut back, 0 bases at V and 5 bases at J, with 13 bases in the middle. The CDR3 sequence is 15 residues long. CDR3 nucleotides: TGTGCCAGCAGCCAAGATAGGGGGGGTAGGACTGAAGCTTTCTTT. Protein sequence: CASSQDRGGRTEAFF.

This chain links TRBV7-9 with TRBJ2-1, with TRBD2 identical over 7 bases. The junction had 6 bases not matched to a gene; V was cut back by 8 bases and J by 5 bases. Looked up from germline, CDR1 is SEHNR and CDR2 is FQNEAQ (reference sequence). The CDR3 has 13 residues. The CDR3 loop reads CASDQRGHNEQFF. DNA for the CDR3: TGTGCCAGCGACCAGCGGGGACACAATGAGCAGTTCTTC.

This chain links TRBV6-4 with TRBJ2-2, with D hard to call. CDR3 length: 15 residues. CDR1 is MRHNA, CDR2 SNTAGT, per germline. Trimming pared 3 bases from V and 1 base from J, leaving 9 bases between. CDR3 region: CASSESERNTGELFF. In DNA form, the CDR3 reads TGTGCCAGCAGTGAGTCCGAGCGGAACACCGGGGAGCTGTTTTTT.